Listed below are T cell receptor beta chains from one sample, sequenced in a study of blood T cell repertoires in COVID-19. Only in-frame clones appear in the TCRdb table, and some are missing; sequencing was by immunoSEQ multiplex PCR. The sample holds 150,000 to 200,000 clones; approximately 80% are singletons and the top ten take around 5.9%. Sequencing was carried out using PBMCs or T cells enriched from blood (not recorded which). Receptor source: a man in his forties or fifties who had recovered from COVID-19. Both conserved end residues are part of each CDR3. Fields, in order: J gene, V gene, CDR3 protein.

>TRBJ2-1|TRBV11-3
CASSFGGNNEQFF
>TRBJ1-3|TRBV29-1
CSVLTGVSPSGNTIYF
>TRBJ2-3|TRBV21-1
CASSKPRGTSGGCPDTQYF
>TRBJ1-2|TRBV29-1
CSVEHRSYGYTF
>TRBJ1-1|TRBV5-1
CASSPLRSTEAFF
>TRBJ2-5|TRBV5-4
CASSRGWETQYF
>TRBJ1-2|TRBV3-1/TRBV3-2
CASSQASTYDGYTF
>TRBJ1-4|TRBV21-1
CASSREGVNEKLFF
>TRBJ2-7|TRBV18
CASSSDRGLTYEQYF
>TRBJ1-1|TRBV5-6
CASSSLSPGRSEAFF
>TRBJ2-2|TRBV12-5
CASGWVSGGVPANTGELFF
>TRBJ1-5|TRBV9
CASSPGTGGMGQPQHF
>TRBJ1-5|TRBV4-1
CASSQDRGYNQPQHF
>TRBJ2-7|TRBV27
CASSFQKSGDRAPHEQYF
>TRBJ2-5|TRBV10-3
CAISLGTSGVQETQYF
>TRBJ1-2|TRBV5-6
CASSWDLDRGQAYGYTF
>TRBJ1-4|TRBV5-1
CASSFGQGGEKLFF
>TRBJ1-4|TRBV4-2
CASSQGGELFF
>TRBJ2-1|TRBV7-3
CASSLYRGEPYNEQFF
>TRBJ2-7|TRBV18
CASSSGDEQYF
>TRBJ1-5|TRBV2
CASSEQGRNQPQHF
>TRBJ2-2|TRBV6-1
CASSEVWRGRATGELFF
>TRBJ1-4|TRBV24-1
CATSGLPGQDQSANEKLFF
>TRBJ1-5|TRBV23-1
CATPGTGYSNQPQHF
>TRBJ2-1|TRBV11-2
CASSPRLTQGAYNEQFF
>TRBJ1-4|TRBV5-1
CASSLEGQTKKLFF
>TRBJ1-2|TRBV27
CASSGYSGSNYGYTF
>TRBJ1-3|TRBV30
CAWAGVGGNTIYF
>TRBJ2-5|TRBV11-1
CASSLLGLAGEETQYF
>TRBJ2-7|TRBV7-8
CASSLEWGTGVEQYF
>TRBJ1-4|TRBV30
CAWSVHRGLTNEKLFF
>TRBJ2-1|TRBV27
CASSFHGSGGARLNEQFF
>TRBJ2-5|TRBV25-1
CASSSPSPAGETQYF
>TRBJ2-7|TRBV15
CATSGEKAGAYEQYF
>TRBJ1-4|TRBV27
CASSFGTGGEKLFF
>TRBJ2-3|TRBV10-3
CAISEGGGDTQYF